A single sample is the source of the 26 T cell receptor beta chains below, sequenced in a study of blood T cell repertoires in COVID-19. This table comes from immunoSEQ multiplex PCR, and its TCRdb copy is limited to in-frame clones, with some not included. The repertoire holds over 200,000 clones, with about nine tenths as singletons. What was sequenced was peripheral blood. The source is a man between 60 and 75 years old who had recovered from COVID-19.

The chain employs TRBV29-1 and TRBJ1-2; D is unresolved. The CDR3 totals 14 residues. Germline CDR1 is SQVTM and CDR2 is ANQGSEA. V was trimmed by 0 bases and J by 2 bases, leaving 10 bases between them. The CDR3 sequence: CSVEDLGVNYGYTF. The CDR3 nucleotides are TGCAGCGTTGAAGATCTCGGGGTAAACTATGGCTACACCTTC.

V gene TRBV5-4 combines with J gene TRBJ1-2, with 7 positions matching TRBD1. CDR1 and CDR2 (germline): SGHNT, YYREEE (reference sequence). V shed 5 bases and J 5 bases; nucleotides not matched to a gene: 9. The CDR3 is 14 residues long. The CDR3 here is CASSRQGVAYGYTF. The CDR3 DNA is TGTGCCAGCAGTCGGCAGGGGGTGGCGTATGGCTACACCTTC.

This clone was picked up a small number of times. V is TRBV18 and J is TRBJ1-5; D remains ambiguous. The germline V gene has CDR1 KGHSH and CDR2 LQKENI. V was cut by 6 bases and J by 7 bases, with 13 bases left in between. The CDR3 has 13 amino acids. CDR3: CASSPGSRQPQHF. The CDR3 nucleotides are TGTGCCAGCTCCCCGGGGTCGCGGCAGCCCCAGCATTTT.

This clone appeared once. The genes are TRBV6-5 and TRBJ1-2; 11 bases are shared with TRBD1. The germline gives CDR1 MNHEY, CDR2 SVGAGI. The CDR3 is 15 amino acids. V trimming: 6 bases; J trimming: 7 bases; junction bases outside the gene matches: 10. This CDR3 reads CASSPGGTGGFGYTF. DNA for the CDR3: TGTGCCAGCAGCCCCGGAGGGACAGGGGGTTTTGGCTACACCTTC.

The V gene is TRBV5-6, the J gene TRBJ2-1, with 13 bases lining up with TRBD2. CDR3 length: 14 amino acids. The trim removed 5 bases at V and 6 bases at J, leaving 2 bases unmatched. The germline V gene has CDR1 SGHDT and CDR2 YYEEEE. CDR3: CASRGLAGSNEQFF. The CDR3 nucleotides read TGTGCCAGCAGGGGACTAGCGGGGTCCAATGAGCAGTTCTTC.

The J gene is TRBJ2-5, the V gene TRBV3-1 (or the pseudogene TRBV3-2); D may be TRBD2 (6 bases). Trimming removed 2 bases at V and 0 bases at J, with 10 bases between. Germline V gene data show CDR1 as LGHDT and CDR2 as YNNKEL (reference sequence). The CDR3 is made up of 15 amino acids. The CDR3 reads CASSQSPGDQETQYF. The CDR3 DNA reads TGTGCCAGCAGCCAATCCCCGGGGGACCAAGAGACCCAGTACTTC.

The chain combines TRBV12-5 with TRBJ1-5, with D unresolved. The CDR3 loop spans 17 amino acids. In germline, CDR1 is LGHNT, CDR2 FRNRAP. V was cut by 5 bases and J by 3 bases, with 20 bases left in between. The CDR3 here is CASGPQSVGISNQPQHF. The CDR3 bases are TGTGCTAGTGGTCCCCAAAGTGTCGGGATATCCAATCAGCCCCAGCATTTT. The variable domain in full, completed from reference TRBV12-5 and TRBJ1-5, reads DARVTQTPRHKVTEMGQEVTMRCQPILGHNTVFWYRQTMMQGLELLAYFRNRAPLDDSGMPKDRFSAEMPDATLATLKIQPSEPRDSAVYFCASGPQSVGISNQPQHFGDGTRLSIL.

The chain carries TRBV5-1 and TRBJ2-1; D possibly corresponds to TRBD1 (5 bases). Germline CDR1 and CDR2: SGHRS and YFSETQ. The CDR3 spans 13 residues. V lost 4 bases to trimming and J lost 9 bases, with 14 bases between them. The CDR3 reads CASSRTLGVEQFF. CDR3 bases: TGCGCCAGCAGCAGGACGCTAGGGGTTGAGCAGTTCTTC.

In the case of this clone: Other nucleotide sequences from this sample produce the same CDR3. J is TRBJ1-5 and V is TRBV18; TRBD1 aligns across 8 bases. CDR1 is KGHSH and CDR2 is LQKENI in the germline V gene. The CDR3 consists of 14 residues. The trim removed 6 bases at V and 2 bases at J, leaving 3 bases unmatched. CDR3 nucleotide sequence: TGTGCCAGCTCGCCGGGACAGGGCAATCAGCCCCAGCATTTT. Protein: CASSPGQGNQPQHF.

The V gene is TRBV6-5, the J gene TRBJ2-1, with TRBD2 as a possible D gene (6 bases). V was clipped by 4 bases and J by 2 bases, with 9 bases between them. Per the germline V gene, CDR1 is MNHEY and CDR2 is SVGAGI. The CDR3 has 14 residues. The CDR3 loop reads CASSSGLPYNEQFF. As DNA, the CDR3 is TGTGCCAGCAGTTCGGGACTGCCCTACAATGAGCAGTTCTTC.

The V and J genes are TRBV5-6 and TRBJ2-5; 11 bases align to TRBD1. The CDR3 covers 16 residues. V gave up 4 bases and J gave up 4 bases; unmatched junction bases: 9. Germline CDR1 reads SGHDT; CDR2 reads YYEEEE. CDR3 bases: TGTGCCAGCAGCGCGGTTAGGACAGGGGGCGGAGAGACCCAGTACTTC. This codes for CASSAVRTGGGETQYF.

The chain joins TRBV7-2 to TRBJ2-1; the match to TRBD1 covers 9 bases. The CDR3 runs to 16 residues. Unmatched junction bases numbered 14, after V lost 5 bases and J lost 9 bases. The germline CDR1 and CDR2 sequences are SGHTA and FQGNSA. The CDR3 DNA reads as TGTGCCAGCAGCCTCCAGGGGACAGGGTATTTGGGTGAGCAGTTCTTC. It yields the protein CASSLQGTGYLGEQFF.

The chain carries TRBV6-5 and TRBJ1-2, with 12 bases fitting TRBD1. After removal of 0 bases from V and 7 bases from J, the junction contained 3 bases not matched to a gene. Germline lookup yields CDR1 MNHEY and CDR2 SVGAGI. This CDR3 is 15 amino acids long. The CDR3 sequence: CASSYSRDRGLGYTF. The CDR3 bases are TGTGCCAGCAGTTACTCCCGGGACAGGGGGCTTGGCTACACCTTC.

CDR3 DNA sequence: TGTGCCAGCAGTTACAGGGGCCACTCTGGAAACACCATATATTTT. Translating it yields CASSYRGHSGNTIYF. The chain is built from TRBV6-5 and TRBJ1-3; D might be TRBD1 (5 bases). Germline loops: CDR1 MNHEY, CDR2 SVGAGI. V shed 2 bases and J shed 0 bases, with 8 bases lying between them. The length of the CDR3 is 15 residues.

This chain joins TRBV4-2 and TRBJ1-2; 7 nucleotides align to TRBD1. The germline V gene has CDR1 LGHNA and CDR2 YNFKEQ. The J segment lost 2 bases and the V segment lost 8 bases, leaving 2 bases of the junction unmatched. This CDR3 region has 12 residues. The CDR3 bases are TGTGCCAGCGGGACAGACAACTATGGCTACACCTTC. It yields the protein CASGTDNYGYTF.

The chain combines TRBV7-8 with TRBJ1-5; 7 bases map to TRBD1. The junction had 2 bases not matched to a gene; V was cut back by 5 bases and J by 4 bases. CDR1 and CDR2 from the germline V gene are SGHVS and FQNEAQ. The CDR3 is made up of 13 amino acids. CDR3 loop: CASSRDRNQPQHF. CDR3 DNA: TGTGCCAGCAGCCGGGACAGAAATCAGCCCCAGCATTTT.

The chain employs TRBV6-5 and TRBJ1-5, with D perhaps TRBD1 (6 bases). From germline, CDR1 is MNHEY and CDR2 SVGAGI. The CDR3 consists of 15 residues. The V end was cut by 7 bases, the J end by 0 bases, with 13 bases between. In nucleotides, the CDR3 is TGTGCCAGCAAAAGGGGGACCTATAGCAATCAGCCCCAGCATTTT. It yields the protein CASKRGTYSNQPQHF.

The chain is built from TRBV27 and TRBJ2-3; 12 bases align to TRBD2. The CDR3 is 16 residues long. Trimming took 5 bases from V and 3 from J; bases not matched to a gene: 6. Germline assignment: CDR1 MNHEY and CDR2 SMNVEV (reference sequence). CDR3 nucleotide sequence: TGTGCCAGCAGTATATACGGACTAGCGGGAACAGATACGCAGTATTTT. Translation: CASSIYGLAGTDTQYF.

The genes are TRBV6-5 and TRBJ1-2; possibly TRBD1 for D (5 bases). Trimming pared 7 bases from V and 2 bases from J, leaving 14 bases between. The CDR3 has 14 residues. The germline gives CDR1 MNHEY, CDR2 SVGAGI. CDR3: CASIPGSVNYGYTF. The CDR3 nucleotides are TGTGCCAGCATCCCAGGGTCGGTAAACTATGGCTACACCTTC.

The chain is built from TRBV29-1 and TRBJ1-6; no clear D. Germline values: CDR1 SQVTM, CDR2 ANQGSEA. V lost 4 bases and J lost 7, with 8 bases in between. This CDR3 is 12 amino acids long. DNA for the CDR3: TGCAGCGTTGCACGGCGGAATTCACCCCTCCACTTT. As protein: CSVARRNSPLHF. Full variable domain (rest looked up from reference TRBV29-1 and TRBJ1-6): SAVISQKPSRDICQRGTSLTIQCQVDSQVTMMFWYRQQPGQSLTLIATANQGSEATYESGFVIDKFPISRPNLTFSTLTVSNMSPEDSSIYLCSVARRNSPLHFGNGTRLTVT.

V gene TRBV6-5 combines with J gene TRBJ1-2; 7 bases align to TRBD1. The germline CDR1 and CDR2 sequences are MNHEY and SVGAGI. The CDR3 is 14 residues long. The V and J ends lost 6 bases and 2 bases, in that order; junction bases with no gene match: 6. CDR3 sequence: CASSRDRANYGYTF. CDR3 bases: TGTGCCAGCAGCCGCGACAGGGCAAACTATGGCTACACCTTC.

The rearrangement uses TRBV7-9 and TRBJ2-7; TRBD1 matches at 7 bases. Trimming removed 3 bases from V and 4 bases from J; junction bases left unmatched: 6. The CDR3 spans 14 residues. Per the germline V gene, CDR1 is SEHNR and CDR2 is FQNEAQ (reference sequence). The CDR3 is CASSLTGPEYEQYF. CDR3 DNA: TGTGCCAGCAGCTTGACAGGGCCGGAGTACGAGCAGTACTTC.

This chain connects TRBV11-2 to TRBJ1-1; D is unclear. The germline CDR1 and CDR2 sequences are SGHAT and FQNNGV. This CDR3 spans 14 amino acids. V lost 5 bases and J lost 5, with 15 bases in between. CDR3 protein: CASSPTRAGTEAFF. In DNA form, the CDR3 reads TGTGCCAGCAGCCCGACACGTGCCGGAACTGAAGCTTTCTTT.

In nucleotides, the CDR3 is TGTGCCAGCAGCCCAACCGGAGGACAGGGGGCGAGGAGTGGCTACACCTTC. Translation: CASSPTGGQGARSGYTF. The chain recombines TRBV4-2 with TRBJ1-2, with 11 bases fitting TRBD1. Trimming took 4 bases from V and 7 from J; bases not matched to a gene: 14. Germline V CDR1 and CDR2: LGHNA, YNFKEQ. CDR3 length: 17 amino acids.

For the CDR3, the DNA is TGTGCCATCAGTGACACCTACGAGCAGTACTTC. Protein sequence: CAISDTYEQYF. V is TRBV10-3 and J is TRBJ2-7, with D uncertain. Trimming took off 3 bases at V and 2 bases at J, with 2 bases between the two ends. Germline-derived CDR1 and CDR2 are ENHRY and SYGVKD. The CDR3 extends over 11 amino acids.

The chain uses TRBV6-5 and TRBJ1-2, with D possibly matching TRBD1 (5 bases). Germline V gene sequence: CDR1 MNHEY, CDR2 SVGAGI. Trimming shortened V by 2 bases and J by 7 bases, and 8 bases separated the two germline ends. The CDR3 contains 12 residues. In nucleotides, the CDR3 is TGTGCCAGCAGTTACGGCGGGGGTGGCTACACCTTC. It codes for CASSYGGGGYTF.